This T cell receptor beta chain was obtained from a study of blood T cell repertoires in COVID-19 (dated by TCRdb to 2018 to 2020). About the investigation overall: Samples covering the acute and convalescent phases of COVID-19 were provided by collaborators in the United States, Italy and Spain. The prospective study material was composed of cDNA or gDNA derived from T cells, B-cell-depleted T cells, or PBMCs. Subjects who had been exposed to COVID-19, were actively infected with it, or had recovered from it provided the deeply sampled blood TCRbeta repertoires that made up the dataset. A freely available public database, intended as a resource for researchers studying the immune response to SARS-CoV-2, is where the repertoires were released. The samples were drawn from two sources: the first 160 participants of the ongoing ImmuneRACE study, and 950 to 1,500 subjects contributed by 6 global collaborators. Sample metadata almost always included a de-identified subject ID, COVID-19 status, age in years and sex. Where HLA class I and class II types were available, the types were taken from metadata supplied by the sample provider, not from assay-based typing. Overall study outcomes, separate from this receptor: Clinical and demographic metadata were provided uncurated, with the amount varying by source and participant.

Participants in the prospective study were enrolled through a virtual design, were aged roughly 18 to 90 years, and lived in about two dozen United States geographic areas. To assign participants to cohorts, the prospective study relied on clinical history that participants themselves reported in a screening survey and a study questionnaire. Recovered participants in ImmuneRACE Cohort 3 were defined by two consecutive negative NP/OP PCR tests, clearance by a healthcare professional, or resolution of symptoms. In the prospective study, mobile phlebotomists collected whole blood, serum and a nasopharyngeal or oropharyngeal swab from each participant. Additional blood draws and questionnaires over an approximately two-month period could optionally be provided by prospective study participants. Prospective study blood samples were shipped either frozen or at room temperature before DNA extraction.

TCRbeta CDR3 regions were amplified from genomic DNA by means of the immunoSEQ Assay, a bias-controlled multiplex PCR. The study's processing was this. The number of nucleated cells in each sample was estimated by amplification of reference gene primers within the assay. To quantify the absolute abundance of each unique TCRbeta CDR3 rearrangement, sequence reads were collapsed and filtered. For each sample, productive Simpson clonality was calculated as the square root of Simpson's diversity index over productive rearrangements. TCRdb re-hosts the immuneACCESS table, in-frame sequences only. Its copies lack some clones; in the studies checked, an unresolved V gene accounts for under half of them, and the cause for the rest is not known. That table gives V, J and clone size, and the DNA gave D and trimming. The sample profile shows 110,000 to 150,000 clones; about 87% of them were found once. In total, the top ten clones hold around 10% of the sample.

This clone has only a few counts. Its antigen is currently not known. No much larger clonotype is one base removed from it; base qualities were not supplied. The CDR3 measures 13 amino acids from cysteine to phenylalanine. Only the CDR3 portion is preserved as DNA: 39 bases, with reading frame beginning at the first base. In the germline V gene, CDR1 corresponds to MDHEN and CDR2 to SYDVKM. V lost 3 bases and J lost 8 bases; the stretch between them is 13 bases long. This clonotype originated in a man in his fifties or sixties who had recovered from COVID-19. The chain joins TRBV28 to TRBJ1-2, with the D gene call left open. Sequenced input: PBMCs or T cells enriched from blood (not recorded which). The CDR3 protein: CASSLPPPGGYTF. The DNA sequence follows: TGTGCCAGCAGTTTGCCCCCGCCGGGAGGCTACACCTTC.